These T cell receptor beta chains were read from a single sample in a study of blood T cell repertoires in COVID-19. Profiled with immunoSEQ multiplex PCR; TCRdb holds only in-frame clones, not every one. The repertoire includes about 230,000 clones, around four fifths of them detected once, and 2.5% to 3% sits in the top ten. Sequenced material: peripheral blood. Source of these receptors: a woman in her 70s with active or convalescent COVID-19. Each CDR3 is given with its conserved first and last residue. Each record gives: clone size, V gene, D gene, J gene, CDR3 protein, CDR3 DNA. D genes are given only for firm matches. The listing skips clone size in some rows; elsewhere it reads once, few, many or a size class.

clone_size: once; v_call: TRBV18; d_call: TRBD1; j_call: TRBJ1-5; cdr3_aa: CASSEGQASNQPQHF; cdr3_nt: TGTGCCAGCTCAGAGGGACAGGCTAGCAATCAGCCCCAGCATTTT
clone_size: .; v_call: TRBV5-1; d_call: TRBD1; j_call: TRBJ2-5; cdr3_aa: CASSLLGQEETQYF; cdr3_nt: TGCGCCAGCAGCTTGTTGGGACAGGAAGAGACCCAGTACTTC
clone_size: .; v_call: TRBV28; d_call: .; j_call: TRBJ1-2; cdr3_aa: CASSWVEGQHYGYTF; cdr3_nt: TGTGCCAGCAGTTGGGTGGAGGGTCAACACTATGGCTACACCTTC
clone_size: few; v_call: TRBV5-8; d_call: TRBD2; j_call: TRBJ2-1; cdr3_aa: CASSGGLAHLSNEQFF; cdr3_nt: TGTGCCAGCAGCGGGGGACTAGCACATCTAAGCAATGAGCAGTTCTTC
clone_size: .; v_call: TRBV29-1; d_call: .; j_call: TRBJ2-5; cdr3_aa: CSAHPPGQTQYF; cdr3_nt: TGCAGCGCCCACCCCCCCGGTCAGACCCAGTACTTC
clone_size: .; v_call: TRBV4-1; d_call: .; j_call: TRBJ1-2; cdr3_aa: CASSQGPGYYGYTF; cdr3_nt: TGCGCCAGCAGCCAAGGTCCAGGGTACTATGGCTACACCTTC
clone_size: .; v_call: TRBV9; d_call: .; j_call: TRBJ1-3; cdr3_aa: CASSVVSYGSGNTIYF; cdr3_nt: TGTGCCAGCAGCGTAGTGAGTTATGGCTCTGGAAACACCATATATTTT
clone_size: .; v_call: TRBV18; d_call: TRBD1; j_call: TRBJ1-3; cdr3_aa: CASSLGQVGGNTIYF; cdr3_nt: TGTGCCAGCTCCCTCGGACAGGTTGGGGGAAACACCATATATTTT
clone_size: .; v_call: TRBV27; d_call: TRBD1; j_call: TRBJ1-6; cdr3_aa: CASSLDRVRSPLHF; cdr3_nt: TGTGCCAGCAGTTTGGACAGGGTCAGATCACCCCTCCACTTT
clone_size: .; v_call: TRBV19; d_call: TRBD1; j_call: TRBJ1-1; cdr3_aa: CASSIRGRVNTEAFF; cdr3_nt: TGTGCCAGTAGTATTAGGGGGCGAGTAAACACTGAAGCTTTCTTT
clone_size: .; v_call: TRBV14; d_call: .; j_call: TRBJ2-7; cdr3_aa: CASSQSSGFYEQYF; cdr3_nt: TGTGCCAGCAGCCAATCCAGCGGGTTCTACGAGCAGTACTTC
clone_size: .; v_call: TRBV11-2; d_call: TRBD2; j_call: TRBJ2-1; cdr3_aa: CASSLTSGGSSYNEQFF; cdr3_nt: TGTGCCAGCAGCTTAACTAGCGGGGGCAGCTCCTACAATGAGCAGTTCTTC
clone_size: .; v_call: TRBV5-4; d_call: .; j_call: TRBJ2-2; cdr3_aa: CASRRDETGELFF; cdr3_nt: TGTGCCAGCCGCCGGGATGAAACCGGGGAGCTGTTTTTT
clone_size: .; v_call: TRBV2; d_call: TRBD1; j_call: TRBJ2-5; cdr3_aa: CASTDRGPETQYF; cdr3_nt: TGTGCCAGCACCGACAGGGGGCCAGAGACCCAGTACTTC
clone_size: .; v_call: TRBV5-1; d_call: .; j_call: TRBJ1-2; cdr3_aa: CASSLVLTGGHGYTF; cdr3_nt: TGCGCCAGCAGCTTGGTTTTAACGGGGGGCCATGGCTACACCTTC
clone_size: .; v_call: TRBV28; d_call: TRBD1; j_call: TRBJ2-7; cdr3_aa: CASSFRDRRVEYF; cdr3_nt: TGTGCCAGCAGTTTCCGGGACAGGCGGGTTGAGTACTTC
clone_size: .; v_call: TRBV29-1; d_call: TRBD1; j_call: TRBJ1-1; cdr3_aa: CSVRQGDTEAFF; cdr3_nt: TGCAGCGTTCGCCAGGGGGACACTGAAGCTTTCTTT
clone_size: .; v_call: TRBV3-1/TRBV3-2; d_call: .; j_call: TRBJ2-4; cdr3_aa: CASSQAWTALAKNIQYF; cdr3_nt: TGTGCCAGCAGCCAAGCCTGGACAGCTCTAGCCAAAAACATTCAGTACTTC